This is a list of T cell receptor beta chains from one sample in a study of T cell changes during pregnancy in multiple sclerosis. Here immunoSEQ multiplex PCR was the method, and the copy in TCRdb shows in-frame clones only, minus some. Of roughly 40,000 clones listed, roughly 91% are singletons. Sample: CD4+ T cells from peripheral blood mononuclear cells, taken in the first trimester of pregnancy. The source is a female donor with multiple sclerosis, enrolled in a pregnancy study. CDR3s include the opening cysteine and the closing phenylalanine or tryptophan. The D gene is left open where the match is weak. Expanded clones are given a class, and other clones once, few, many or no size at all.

CDR3nt: TGTGCCAGCAGCTTGTTCGGGGTGGGTGAAGCTTTCTTT
CDR3aa: CASSLFGVGEAFF
d_gene: .
v_gene: TRBV5-6
j_gene: TRBJ1-1
abundance: .

CDR3nt: TGTGCCAGCAGCCCCGCGACTAACACTGAAGCTTTCTTT
CDR3aa: CASSPATNTEAFF
d_gene: .
v_gene: TRBV6-6
j_gene: TRBJ1-1
abundance: .

CDR3nt: TGTGCCAGCAGCCGATCTACTAGCGGCACAGATACGCAGTATTTT
CDR3aa: CASSRSTSGTDTQYF
d_gene: TRBD2
v_gene: TRBV28
j_gene: TRBJ2-3
abundance: .

CDR3nt: TGTGCCAGCCGGGACTTAGGCAATCAGCCCCAGCATTTT
CDR3aa: CASRDLGNQPQHF
d_gene: .
v_gene: TRBV2
j_gene: TRBJ1-5
abundance: .

CDR3nt: TGTGCCAGCAGTTACCGGGGACAGGGCTCCTACGAGCAGTACTTC
CDR3aa: CASSYRGQGSYEQYF
d_gene: TRBD1
v_gene: TRBV6-6
j_gene: TRBJ2-7
abundance: .

CDR3nt: TGTGCCAGCTCACCACCGATTGCGGGGAGGGACTACAATGAGCAGTTCTTC
CDR3aa: CASSPPIAGRDYNEQFF
d_gene: TRBD2
v_gene: TRBV18
j_gene: TRBJ2-1
abundance: .

CDR3nt: TGTGCCAGTCTACCGGGACTAGCGGGAGATAGGAGGACCCAGTACTTC
CDR3aa: CASLPGLAGDRRTQYF
d_gene: TRBD2
v_gene: TRBV2
j_gene: TRBJ2-5
abundance: .

CDR3nt: TGTGCCAGCAGTGAATCTCGTGGTAGCGGGAGGGGATCGAGATACAATGAGCAGTTCTTC
CDR3aa: CASSESRGSGRGSRYNEQFF
d_gene: TRBD2
v_gene: TRBV6-1
j_gene: TRBJ2-1
abundance: .

CDR3nt: TGTGCCAGCTCACCGGTACAGGGTAGGGATGAAAAACTGTTTTTT
CDR3aa: CASSPVQGRDEKLFF
d_gene: .
v_gene: TRBV18
j_gene: TRBJ1-4
abundance: .

CDR3nt: TGTGCCAGTAGTATTGGACAGGGGCCTCCGCGCCCCCAGTACTTC
CDR3aa: CASSIGQGPPRPQYF
d_gene: TRBD1
v_gene: TRBV19
j_gene: TRBJ2-5
abundance: .

CDR3nt: TGTGCCAGTAGTATTAGGGGTGCCGGAAGCTTTAATGAAAAACTGTTTTTT
CDR3aa: CASSIRGAGSFNEKLFF
d_gene: .
v_gene: TRBV19
j_gene: TRBJ1-4
abundance: .

CDR3nt: TGTGCCAGCAGTTTAGCCCTCGGGACAGGGAGCTCTGGGGCCAACGTCCTGACTTTC
CDR3aa: CASSLALGTGSSGANVLTF
d_gene: TRBD1
v_gene: TRBV28
j_gene: TRBJ2-6
abundance: .

CDR3nt: TGTGCCAGCAGCCATCCCCGCGGGGCGGGAGTCACCGGGGAGCTGTTTTTT
CDR3aa: CASSHPRGAGVTGELFF
d_gene: TRBD2
v_gene: TRBV4-2
j_gene: TRBJ2-2
abundance: .

CDR3nt: TGTGCCAGCAGTGAAGCCCGGGGACAGGGTCAGCCCCAGCATTTT
CDR3aa: CASSEARGQGQPQHF
d_gene: TRBD1
v_gene: TRBV6-1
j_gene: TRBJ1-5
abundance: .

CDR3nt: TGCGCCAGCAGCTTGGGACAGCACAATGAGCAGTTCTTC
CDR3aa: CASSLGQHNEQFF
d_gene: .
v_gene: TRBV5-1
j_gene: TRBJ2-1
abundance: .

CDR3nt: TGCGCCAGCAGCGCAGACAGGGTCGGGGCTAATGAAAAACTGTTTTTT
CDR3aa: CASSADRVGANEKLFF
d_gene: TRBD1
v_gene: TRBV5-1
j_gene: TRBJ1-4
abundance: .

CDR3nt: TGTGCCACCAGCAGAGCCCTGAGTTCCACCCAGCCCCAGCATTTT
CDR3aa: CATSRALSSTQPQHF
d_gene: .
v_gene: TRBV15
j_gene: TRBJ1-5
abundance: .

CDR3nt: TGTGCCAGTAGTATATACCCCACTCGCGGAGACACTGAAGCTTTCTTT
CDR3aa: CASSIYPTRGDTEAFF
d_gene: .
v_gene: TRBV19
j_gene: TRBJ1-1
abundance: .

CDR3nt: TGTGCCAGCAGTCCCAGCGGGACAGGGAGGTTAGGCTATGGCTACACCTTC
CDR3aa: CASSPSGTGRLGYGYTF
d_gene: TRBD1
v_gene: TRBV28
j_gene: TRBJ1-2
abundance: .

CDR3nt: TGTGCCTTCACCCCAGGGTATAACTATGGCTACACCTTC
CDR3aa: CAFTPGYNYGYTF
d_gene: .
v_gene: TRBV30
j_gene: TRBJ1-2
abundance: few

CDR3nt: TGTGCCACCCCGCATGAGGCTGGAAACACCATATATTTT
CDR3aa: CATPHEAGNTIYF
d_gene: .
v_gene: TRBV6-1
j_gene: TRBJ1-3
abundance: .

CDR3nt: TGCGCCAGCAGCTTGGGCCAGGGCAGACGATTAACTAAAGCTTTCTTT
CDR3aa: CASSLGQGRRLTKAFF
d_gene: .
v_gene: TRBV5-1
j_gene: TRBJ1-1
abundance: .

CDR3nt: TGTGCCAGCAGCCCAGGGGACGGAGGCTATGGCTACACCTTC
CDR3aa: CASSPGDGGYGYTF
d_gene: .
v_gene: TRBV7-2
j_gene: TRBJ1-2
abundance: .

CDR3nt: TGTGCCAGCAGCTTACGTACCGTATACTGGGACAGGGGCACAGATACGCAGTATTTT
CDR3aa: CASSLRTVYWDRGTDTQYF
d_gene: TRBD1
v_gene: TRBV7-8
j_gene: TRBJ2-3
abundance: .

CDR3nt: TGTGCCAGCAGTTACTCGGGTAGCGGGATCACGGAGCAGTACTTC
CDR3aa: CASSYSGSGITEQYF
d_gene: TRBD2
v_gene: TRBV6-5
j_gene: TRBJ2-7
abundance: .

CDR3nt: TGTGCCAGCAGCCAATCGCGGCAGGGGCGGATCTTC
CDR3aa: CASSQSRQGRIF
d_gene: .
v_gene: TRBV4-2
j_gene: TRBJ2-1
abundance: .

CDR3nt: TGCGCCAGCAGCCAAATATTAGGGGTGTTTAGCACAGATACGCAGTATTTT
CDR3aa: CASSQILGVFSTDTQYF
d_gene: .
v_gene: TRBV4-1
j_gene: TRBJ2-3
abundance: .

CDR3nt: TGTGCCAGCAGCCACGGACAGTTCAATGGCTACACCTTC
CDR3aa: CASSHGQFNGYTF
d_gene: .
v_gene: TRBV7-9
j_gene: TRBJ1-2
abundance: few

CDR3nt: TGTGCCAGCAGCTTAGATCCCCGGACCGGGGAGCTGTTTTTT
CDR3aa: CASSLDPRTGELFF
d_gene: .
v_gene: TRBV11-3
j_gene: TRBJ2-2
abundance: .

CDR3nt: TGTGCCAGCAGCTTGCAGTCCTTAGAGACCCAGTACTTC
CDR3aa: CASSLQSLETQYF
d_gene: .
v_gene: TRBV5-4
j_gene: TRBJ2-5
abundance: .

CDR3nt: TGTGCCAGCAGCTTAGTATCGGGTTCAACTAATGAAAAACTGTTTTTT
CDR3aa: CASSLVSGSTNEKLFF
d_gene: .
v_gene: TRBV7-9
j_gene: TRBJ1-4
abundance: .

CDR3nt: TGTGCCAGCAGAAGGACAGGGACTCTGTATGGCTACACCTTC
CDR3aa: CASRRTGTLYGYTF
d_gene: TRBD1
v_gene: TRBV6-1
j_gene: TRBJ1-2
abundance: .

CDR3nt: TGTGCCAGCAGTTTATCCGCCCTCGGTCGCCCTGTCTTT
CDR3aa: CASSLSALGRPVF
d_gene: .
v_gene: TRBV28
j_gene: TRBJ1-1
abundance: .

CDR3nt: TGTGCCAGCCCCCTGGGCAGCCCTTACAATGAGCAGTTCTTC
CDR3aa: CASPLGSPYNEQFF
d_gene: .
v_gene: TRBV6-5
j_gene: TRBJ2-1
abundance: once

CDR3nt: TGTGCCACCCGGGAAGTATCTTTTCATCCCCAGCATTTT
CDR3aa: CATREVSFHPQHF
d_gene: .
v_gene: TRBV10-3
j_gene: TRBJ1-5
abundance: .

CDR3nt: TGTGCCAGCAGCCAAGTGGATCTAGCGGGTGGACCGTCCTACGAGCAGTACTTC
CDR3aa: CASSQVDLAGGPSYEQYF
d_gene: TRBD2
v_gene: TRBV4-2
j_gene: TRBJ2-7
abundance: .

CDR3nt: TGTGCCTGGGGTCCCGGGAGTCGCAATCAGCCCCAGCATTTT
CDR3aa: CAWGPGSRNQPQHF
d_gene: .
v_gene: TRBV30
j_gene: TRBJ1-5
abundance: .

CDR3nt: TGTGCCAGCAGCCAAGGGAGCGGGAGAGGCGAGCAGTACTTC
CDR3aa: CASSQGSGRGEQYF
d_gene: TRBD2
v_gene: TRBV4-2
j_gene: TRBJ2-7
abundance: .

CDR3nt: TGTGCCAGTAGTATTGGTGAGGGCTACGAGCAGTACTTC
CDR3aa: CASSIGEGYEQYF
d_gene: .
v_gene: TRBV19
j_gene: TRBJ2-7
abundance: .

CDR3nt: TGTGCCAGCGGGACAGGGGGTAGGAGCACTGAAGCTTTCTTT
CDR3aa: CASGTGGRSTEAFF
d_gene: TRBD1
v_gene: TRBV28
j_gene: TRBJ1-1
abundance: .

CDR3nt: TGCAGCGTTGTCGGTTTCAGCTCGGGTGAAAAACTGTTTTTT
CDR3aa: CSVVGFSSGEKLFF
d_gene: .
v_gene: TRBV29-1
j_gene: TRBJ1-4
abundance: .

CDR3nt: TGTGCCAGCAGCCCAAAAGGACAGGGGGCGCGTGTAACTGAAGCTTTCTTT
CDR3aa: CASSPKGQGARVTEAFF
d_gene: TRBD1
v_gene: TRBV5-4
j_gene: TRBJ1-1
abundance: .

CDR3nt: TGTGCCAGTACCCTACTTCCGGGACAGGCCTACAATGAGCAGTTCTTC
CDR3aa: CASTLLPGQAYNEQFF
d_gene: TRBD1
v_gene: TRBV19
j_gene: TRBJ2-1
abundance: .

CDR3nt: TGTGCCTGGAGTGTAGCGGGACGAGAGACCCAGTACTTC
CDR3aa: CAWSVAGRETQYF
d_gene: TRBD2
v_gene: TRBV30
j_gene: TRBJ2-5
abundance: .

CDR3nt: TGCAGCGCCGTAGCTAGCGGACGACAAGAGACCCAGTACTTC
CDR3aa: CSAVASGRQETQYF
d_gene: TRBD2
v_gene: TRBV29-1
j_gene: TRBJ2-5
abundance: .

CDR3nt: TGTGCCAGCAGTGAACGAGTAGGACGGGGAACTGAAGCTTTCTTT
CDR3aa: CASSERVGRGTEAFF
d_gene: .
v_gene: TRBV6-1
j_gene: TRBJ1-1
abundance: .

CDR3nt: TGCGCCAGCAGCATAAGTTCTAGCGGGAAAGATACGCAGTATTTT
CDR3aa: CASSISSSGKDTQYF
d_gene: TRBD2
v_gene: TRBV5-1
j_gene: TRBJ2-3
abundance: .

CDR3nt: TGTGCCAGCCAACGGGGCACAGATACGCAGTATTTT
CDR3aa: CASQRGTDTQYF
d_gene: .
v_gene: TRBV6-1
j_gene: TRBJ2-3
abundance: .

CDR3nt: TGTGCCAGCAGTTCTCAGGGACTAGCGGACAATGAGCAGTTCTTC
CDR3aa: CASSSQGLADNEQFF
d_gene: TRBD2
v_gene: TRBV7-2
j_gene: TRBJ2-1
abundance: .

CDR3nt: TGTGCCAGCAGCCCACGGGGATTTAGGAATGAAAAACTGTTTTTT
CDR3aa: CASSPRGFRNEKLFF
d_gene: .
v_gene: TRBV9
j_gene: TRBJ1-4
abundance: .

CDR3nt: TGTGCCAGCAGCCGGACTAGTCTGGAGACCCAGTACTTC
CDR3aa: CASSRTSLETQYF
d_gene: TRBD2
v_gene: TRBV7-2
j_gene: TRBJ2-5
abundance: .

CDR3nt: TGCAGCGTTGCAGGCAGAGCTGAGACCCAGTACTTC
CDR3aa: CSVAGRAETQYF
d_gene: .
v_gene: TRBV29-1
j_gene: TRBJ2-5
abundance: once

CDR3nt: TGTGCCAGCAGTCTAGCGGGAGACACAGATACGCAGTATTTT
CDR3aa: CASSLAGDTDTQYF
d_gene: TRBD2
v_gene: TRBV5-4
j_gene: TRBJ2-3
abundance: once

CDR3nt: TGCGCCAGCAGCTTGAACAGTGGTAGTTCTGGGGCCAACGTCCTGACTTTC
CDR3aa: CASSLNSGSSGANVLTF
d_gene: .
v_gene: TRBV5-1
j_gene: TRBJ2-6
abundance: .

CDR3nt: TGTGCCAGCAGTGCGCCGGGACAGGGCACTGAAGCTTTCTTT
CDR3aa: CASSAPGQGTEAFF
d_gene: TRBD1
v_gene: TRBV25-1
j_gene: TRBJ1-1
abundance: .

CDR3nt: TGTGCCAGCAGCCCCGAGGAGAGCGGGAGGCTGCCCTACGAGCAGTACTTC
CDR3aa: CASSPEESGRLPYEQYF
d_gene: TRBD2
v_gene: TRBV7-9
j_gene: TRBJ2-7
abundance: .

CDR3nt: TGTGCCAGTAGTACTCCTCGGAGCCGGGTGGTTGACTATGGCTACACCTTC
CDR3aa: CASSTPRSRVVDYGYTF
d_gene: .
v_gene: TRBV19
j_gene: TRBJ1-2
abundance: .

CDR3nt: TGCGCCAGCAGCCCCCGACTAGCGGGAATAACAGATACGCAGTATTTT
CDR3aa: CASSPRLAGITDTQYF
d_gene: TRBD2
v_gene: TRBV5-1
j_gene: TRBJ2-3
abundance: .

CDR3nt: TGCGCCAGCAGCTTAGGCGCGGGCACCGGGGAGCTGTTTTTT
CDR3aa: CASSLGAGTGELFF
d_gene: .
v_gene: TRBV5-1
j_gene: TRBJ2-2
abundance: .